The clone carrying this T cell receptor (beta chain) was observed a few times. The antigen is unknown. MiXCR was run by TCRdb on the reads, yielding one entry per CDR3 protein. Among about 570,000 distinct CDR3 sequences listed, over 35% were seen once. The entry originates in a study of T cell repertoires in cytomegalovirus infection. From germline, CDR1 is MNHNS and CDR2 SASEGT. The CDR3 covers 11 residues. Trimming shortened V by 7 bases and J by 3 bases, and 7 bases separated the two germline ends. This sequence joins TRBV6-1 and TRBJ2-7; no firm D call. The receptor comes from a human donor in good health (CMV status not recorded). Some clones in this sample may be carry-over from other donors' samples. The starting material was cultured PBMCs, obtained from culture after CMV antigen stimulation. The CDR3 DNA sequence: TGTGCCAGCACGAGGTTCTACGAGCAGTACTTC. Translated: CASTRFYEQYF.